Below, 10 T cell receptor beta chains from the same sample are listed, as sequenced in a study of blood T cell repertoires in COVID-19 (dated by TCRdb to the early 2020s). The library was made by the immunoSEQ multiplex PCR assay. TCRdb mirrors the immuneACCESS table, restricted to in-frame sequences. Some clones are absent from its copies; in checked studies, under half trace to an unresolved V gene, and the reason for the others is unknown. Counted in this sample were about 270,000 clones; approximately 90% of them appeared once. Of the sample, about 3% is held by the ten largest clones. Sequenced material: PBMCs or T cells enriched from blood (not recorded which). The source is a man aged 40-55 years who had been exposed to COVID-19.

This rearrangement joins TRBV2 to TRBJ1-1; 8 bases are a match to TRBD1. Germline loops: CDR1 SNHLY, CDR2 FYNNEI. V lost 7 bases and J lost 2; bases outside the gene matches: 6. This CDR3 comprises 14 residues. In nucleotides, the CDR3 is TGTGCCAGCACTCTAGGACAGGGCAACACTGAAGCTTTCTTT. It is translated as CASTLGQGNTEAFF.

This sequence joins TRBV7-9 and TRBJ1-2; D might be TRBD1 (5 bases). CDR3 size: 18 residues. The V gene lost 5 bases and the J gene lost 4 bases, with 26 bases spanning the gap. CDR1 is SEHNR and CDR2 is FQNEAQ in the germline V gene (reference sequence). CDR3 nucleotide sequence: TGTGCCAGCAGCCCACTAATCGGATCAGGGAACGCTGCCTATGGCTACACCTTC. This codes for CASSPLIGSGNAAYGYTF.

The rearrangement joins TRBV3-1 (or the pseudogene TRBV3-2) to TRBJ1-3; tentative D call: TRBD1 (6 bases). The CDR3 is 14 amino acids. V was cut by 3 bases and J by 2 bases, with 8 bases left in between. Germline V gene data show CDR1 as LGHDT and CDR2 as YNNKEL (reference sequence). The CDR3 DNA reads TGTGCCAGCAGCCATGGACAGACTGGAAACACCATATATTTT. Its translation is CASSHGQTGNTIYF.

This chain links TRBV7-3 with TRBJ1-1, with D uncertain. CDR1 and CDR2 (germline): SGHTA, FQGTGA. CDR3 length: 13 amino acids. The V end lost 2 bases, the J end lost 7 bases, and 11 bases lay between the germline ends. In DNA form, the CDR3 reads TGTGCCAGCAGCTTATTAGGCGGTGGTGAAGCTTTCTTT. This encodes CASSLLGGGEAFF.

The chain couples TRBV7-3 to TRBJ1-1, with D perhaps matching TRBD1 (5 bases). The germline CDR1 and CDR2 sequences are SGHTA and FQGTGA. The ends were cut back, 3 bases at V and 3 bases at J, with 11 bases in the middle. The CDR3 totals 14 residues. The DNA for the CDR3 is TGTGCCAGCAGCTTCGGGGGTGGGGACACTGAAGCTTTCTTT. Protein product: CASSFGGGDTEAFF.

J is TRBJ2-2 and V is TRBV5-6; the match to TRBD2 covers 10 bases. The CDR3 spans 16 residues. Trimming removed 4 bases from V and 1 base from J; junction bases left unmatched: 4. CDR1 is SGHDT and CDR2 is YYEEEE in the germline V gene. The CDR3 loop reads CASSLRLAGNTGELFF. In DNA form, the CDR3 reads TGTGCCAGCAGCCTAAGACTAGCGGGGAACACCGGGGAGCTGTTTTTT.

Turning to this clone: One end of the junction is discordant with germline, which a read error may explain. V and J are TRBV12-5 and TRBJ2-1; 7 positions match TRBD1. CDR1 is LGHNT, CDR2 FRNRAP, per germline. The CDR3 spans 14 residues. The CDR3 sequence is CASGLEAGGNEQFF. CDR3 coding DNA: TGTGCTAGTGGATTGGAGGCAGGGGGCAATGAGCAGTTCTTC.

The chain carries TRBV3-1 (or the pseudogene TRBV3-2) and TRBJ2-2; no clear D. This CDR3 has 13 residues. In germline, CDR1 is LGHDT, CDR2 YNNKEL (reference sequence). Trimming shortened V by 7 bases and J by 8 bases, and 14 bases separated the two germline ends. The DNA of the CDR3 is TGTGCCAGCAAGCAAGTTACCCGGGGGGAGCTGTTTTTT. This codes for CASKQVTRGELFF.

V usage is TRBV3-1 (or the pseudogene TRBV3-2) and J usage is TRBJ2-5, with 7 bases that match TRBD2. CDR1 LGHDT and CDR2 YNNKEL come from the germline V gene (reference sequence). V shed 0 bases and J 1 base; nucleotides not matched to a gene: 11. The CDR3 is made up of 18 amino acids. CDR3 bases: TGTGCCAGCAGCCAAGAGGGTAGGGCGGGAGTGTTCCAAGAGACCCAGTACTTC. Its protein product is CASSQEGRAGVFQETQYF.

The rearrangement uses TRBV4-2 and TRBJ2-7; 8 bases are a match to TRBD2. V lost 3 bases to trimming and J lost 6 bases; unmatched junction nucleotides: 10. CDR3 size: 15 residues. The germline V gene has CDR1 LGHNA and CDR2 YNFKEQ. CDR3 sequence (DNA): TGTGCCAGCAGCCATCGGGAGGGAGGGAGTTCCGAGCAGTACTTC. This encodes CASSHREGGSSEQYF.